A selection of T cell receptor beta chains follows, all from one sample in a study of neoadjuvant anti-PD-1 for oral cavity cancer. Clones were read by immunoSEQ multiplex PCR, and TCRdb kept only the in-frame ones, dropping some. Of 35,000 to 40,000 clones in the sample, roughly two fifths were seen once. The source was tumor tissue, collected after nivolumab (anti-PD-1) treatment. These receptors were taken from a person aged 35 to 85 with oral cavity squamous cell carcinoma. The CDR3 runs from the conserved cysteine through the conserved F or W. Each record gives: clone size, D gene, J gene, V gene, CDR3 protein, CDR3 DNA. A D gene is named only where the DNA matches it firmly. Clone size is given for some rows only: seen once, a few or many times, or a class if the clone is expanded.

>NA|NA|TRBJ2-5|TRBV5-8
CASSWGTNQETQYF
TGTGCCAGCAGCTGGGGTACGAACCAAGAGACCCAGTACTTC
>few|NA|TRBJ2-1|TRBV10-2
CASSESKSREFF
TGCGCCAGCAGTGAGTCGAAAAGTCGGGAGTTCTTC
>few|NA|TRBJ1-6|TRBV9
CASSVESRTFSPLHF
TGTGCCAGCAGCGTAGAGAGTCGGACTTTTTCACCCCTCCACTTT
>NA|TRBD1|TRBJ2-7|TRBV18
CASSPYGTAYEQYF
TGTGCCAGCTCACCATACGGGACAGCTTACGAGCAGTACTTC
>NA|TRBD1|TRBJ2-7|TRBV18
CASSPPGGIGEQYF
TGTGCCAGCTCACCACCAGGGGGCATTGGCGAGCAGTACTTC
>many|NA|TRBJ1-2|TRBV30
CAWSVQNLYGYTF
TGTGCCTGGAGTGTACAGAACCTCTATGGCTACACCTTC
>NA|TRBD1|TRBJ1-2|TRBV28
CASSSGGQGADYGYTF
TGTGCCAGCAGCTCGGGGGGACAGGGGGCGGACTATGGCTACACCTTC
>many|NA|TRBJ1-2|TRBV2
CASSAGFYGYTF
TGTGCCAGCAGTGCTGGGTTCTATGGCTACACCTTC
>NA|TRBD1|TRBJ1-5|TRBV19
CASRTLGQGYSNQPQHF
TGTGCCAGTAGAACACTTGGACAGGGGTATAGCAATCAGCCCCAGCATTTT
>NA|NA|TRBJ1-2|TRBV7-9
CASSLLTVDGYTF
TGTGCCAGCAGCTTACTGACAGTGGATGGCTACACCTTC
>few|NA|TRBJ1-1|TRBV29-1
CSVVGADWANTEAFF
TGCAGCGTTGTGGGGGCCGATTGGGCGAACACTGAAGCTTTCTTT
>NA|NA|TRBJ2-5|TRBV4-2
CASSQASASAQYF
TGTGCCAGCAGCCAGGCTAGCGCTTCGGCCCAGTACTTC
>NA|NA|TRBJ1-1|TRBV2
CATPRGVGTEAFF
TGTGCCACCCCAAGGGGGGTCGGGACTGAAGCTTTCTTT
>few|NA|TRBJ2-7|TRBV9
CASSLLSGGGPGAEQYF
TGTGCCAGCAGTCTTCTATCCGGCGGGGGCCCTGGCGCCGAGCAGTACTTC
>NA|NA|TRBJ1-2|TRBV6-5
CASKANYGYTF
TGTGCCAGCAAAGCTAACTATGGCTACACCTTC
>NA|NA|TRBJ2-6|TRBV9
CASSAAQGGGANVLTF
TGTGCCAGCAGCGCCGCTCAGGGTGGTGGGGCCAACGTCCTGACTTTC
>few|TRBD2|TRBJ2-2|TRBV30
CAFRLNGRDTGELFF
TGTGCCTTTCGACTAAACGGGAGGGACACCGGGGAGCTGTTTTTT
>NA|TRBD1|TRBJ2-7|TRBV5-1
CASSTLGQGLSYEQYF
TGCGCCAGCAGTACCTTGGGACAGGGGCTTTCGTACGAGCAGTACTTC
>NA|NA|TRBJ2-1|TRBV6-6
CASALAGSYNEQFF
TGTGCCAGCGCATTAGCAGGCTCCTACAATGAGCAGTTCTTC
>few|NA|TRBJ1-5|TRBV4-1
CASSPDPGVLGQPQHF
TGCGCCAGCAGCCCTGACCCCGGGGTCTTGGGGCAGCCCCAGCATTTT
>few|TRBD1|TRBJ2-7|TRBV27
CATSGTGGYEQYF
TGTGCCACCTCCGGGACAGGAGGCTACGAGCAGTACTTC
>many|NA|TRBJ1-4|TRBV5-4
CASSFGSGNEKLFF
TGTGCCAGCAGCTTCGGCTCGGGTAATGAAAAACTGTTTTTT
>many|NA|TRBJ2-7|TRBV10-3
CAIRQGDHEQYF
TGTGCCATCAGGCAGGGTGACCACGAGCAGTACTTC
>many|TRBD2|TRBJ2-7|TRBV28
CASSLYSGRVGAYEQYF
TGTGCCAGCAGTTTATATAGCGGGAGGGTGGGGGCCTACGAGCAGTACTTC